This T cell receptor beta chain was captured in a study of PD-1 blockade in classical Hodgkin lymphoma. General observations from the study: Lower baseline TCR diversity marked trial partial responders and progressors. By C4D1 there was a significant rise in CD4+ TCR diversity but not in CD8+ TCR diversity. Healthy donors were reported to have higher baseline TCR diversity than newly diagnosed patients.

This table comes from immunoSEQ multiplex PCR, and its TCRdb copy is limited to in-frame clones, with some not included. The sample lists some 20,000 clones; 84% were seen once. Documented time point: cycle 4 day 1 (C4D1), after 5 to 7 weeks of nivolumab. Each and every patient relapsed after autologous stem cell transplantation, and patients got differing brentuximab vedotin exposure. After thawing, PBMCs were subjected to magnetic negative selection to isolate CD8+ T cells. Comment on this clone: The antigen is undetermined.

The TCR comes from a human donor with classical Hodgkin lymphoma. The starting material was CD8+ T cells from blood, obtained before the fourth cycle of nivolumab.

In DNA, the CDR3 is TGTGCCAGCAGTGAATTGGGGGGTTTTAGGAACACCGGGGAGCTGTTTTTT. Its translation is CASSELGGFRNTGELFF. The chain links TRBV2 to TRBJ2-2, with D possibly being TRBD2 (6 bases). Trimming shortened V by 2 bases and J by 1 base, and 14 bases separated the two germline ends. The CDR3 covers 17 residues. The V gene's germline CDR1 is SNHLY and CDR2 FYNNEI.